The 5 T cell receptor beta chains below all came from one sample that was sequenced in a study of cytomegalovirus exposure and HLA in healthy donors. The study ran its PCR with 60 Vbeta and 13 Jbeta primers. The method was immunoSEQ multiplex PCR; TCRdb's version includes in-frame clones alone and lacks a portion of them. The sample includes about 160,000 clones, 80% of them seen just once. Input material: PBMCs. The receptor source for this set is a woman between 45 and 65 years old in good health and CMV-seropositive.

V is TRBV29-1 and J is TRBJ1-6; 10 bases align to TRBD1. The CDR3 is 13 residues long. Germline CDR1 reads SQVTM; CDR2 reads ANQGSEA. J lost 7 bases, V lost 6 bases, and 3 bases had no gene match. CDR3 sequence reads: CSVGDRGNSPLHF. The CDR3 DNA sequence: TGCAGCGTGGGGGACAGGGGAAATTCACCCCTCCACTTT.

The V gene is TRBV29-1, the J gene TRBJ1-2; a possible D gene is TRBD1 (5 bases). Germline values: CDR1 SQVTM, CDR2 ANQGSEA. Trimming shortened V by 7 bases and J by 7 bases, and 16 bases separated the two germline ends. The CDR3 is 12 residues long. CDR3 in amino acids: CSGGREYGGYTF. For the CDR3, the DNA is TGCAGCGGGGGACGGGAGTATGGTGGCTACACCTTC.

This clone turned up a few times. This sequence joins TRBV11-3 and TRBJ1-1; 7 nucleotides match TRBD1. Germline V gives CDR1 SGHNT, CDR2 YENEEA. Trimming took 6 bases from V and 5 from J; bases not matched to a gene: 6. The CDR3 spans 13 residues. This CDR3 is CASSLGQATEAFF. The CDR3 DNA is TGTGCCAGCAGTCTCGGACAGGCTACTGAAGCTTTCTTT. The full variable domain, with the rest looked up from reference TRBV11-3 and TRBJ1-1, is EAGVVQSPRYKIIEKKQPVAFWCNPISGHNTLYWYLQNLGQGPELLIRYENEEAVDDSQLPKDRFSAERLKGVDSTLKIQPAELGDSAVYLCASSLGQATEAFFGQGTRLTVV.

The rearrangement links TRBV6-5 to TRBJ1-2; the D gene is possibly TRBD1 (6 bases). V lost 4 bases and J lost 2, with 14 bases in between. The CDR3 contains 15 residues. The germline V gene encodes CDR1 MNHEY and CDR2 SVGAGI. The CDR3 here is CASSSDLTGNYGYTF. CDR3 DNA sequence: TGTGCCAGCAGTTCCGACCTAACAGGGAACTATGGCTACACCTTC.

CDR3 region: CASSLAGAGAEAFF. The CDR3 bases are TGTGCCAGCAGCTTAGCCGGGGCGGGGGCTGAAGCTTTCTTT. This chain links TRBV11-3 with TRBJ1-1; maybe TRBD1 (5 bases). Trimming removed 1 base from V and 6 bases from J, with 12 bases in between. Germline CDR1 and CDR2: SGHNT and YENEEA. CDR3 size: 14 residues.